This T cell receptor beta chain derives from a study of T cell changes during pregnancy in multiple sclerosis. Profiled with immunoSEQ multiplex PCR; TCRdb holds only in-frame clones, not every one. The sample has around 32,000 clones; around 91% are singletons. This clone was seen a few times. The V and J ends lost 0 bases and 0 bases, in that order; junction bases with no gene match: 3. The V gene's germline CDR1 is LGHNA and CDR2 YNFKEQ. CDR3 length equals 19 residues. The sequences come from CD8+ T cells from peripheral blood mononuclear cells, collected in the second trimester of pregnancy. V gene TRBV4-2 combines with J gene TRBJ2-6; TRBD2 matches at 12 bases. The sequence was collected from a female donor in good health, enrolled as a control in a pregnancy study. CDR3 in DNA: TGTGCCAGCAGCCAAGAGACTAGCGGGGGTCTCTCTGGGGCCAACGTCCTGACTTTC. This encodes CASSQETSGGLSGANVLTF.